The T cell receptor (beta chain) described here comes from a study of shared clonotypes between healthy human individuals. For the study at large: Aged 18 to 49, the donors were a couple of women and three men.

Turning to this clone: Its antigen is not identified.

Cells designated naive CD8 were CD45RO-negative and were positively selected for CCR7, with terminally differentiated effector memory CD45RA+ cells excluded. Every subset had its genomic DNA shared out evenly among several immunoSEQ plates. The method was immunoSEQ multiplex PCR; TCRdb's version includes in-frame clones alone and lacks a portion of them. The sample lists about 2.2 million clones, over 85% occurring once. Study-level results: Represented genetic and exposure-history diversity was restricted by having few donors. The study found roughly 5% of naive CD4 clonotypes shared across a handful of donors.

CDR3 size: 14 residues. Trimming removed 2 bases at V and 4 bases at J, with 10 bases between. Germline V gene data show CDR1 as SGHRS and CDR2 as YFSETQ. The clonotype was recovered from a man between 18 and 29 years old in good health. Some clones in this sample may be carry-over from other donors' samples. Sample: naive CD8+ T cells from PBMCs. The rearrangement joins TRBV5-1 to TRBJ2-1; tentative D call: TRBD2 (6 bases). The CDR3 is CASSFGSGYNEQFF. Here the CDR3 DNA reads TGCGCCAGCAGCTTCGGTAGCGGATACAATGAGCAGTTCTTC.